Sequencing of this T cell receptor (beta chain) was carried out in a study of cytomegalovirus exposure and HLA in healthy donors. Study information: Most genotyped donors, around 78% of around 370, had Caucasian-associated genetic ancestry.

CDR1 is LGHNA, CDR2 YSLEER, per germline. The CDR3 spans 15 residues. Trimming took 4 bases from V and 1 from J; bases not matched to a gene: 4. 60 Vbeta and 13 Jbeta primers were used in PCR. The table came from immunoSEQ multiplex PCR; TCRdb's copy has only in-frame clones and leaves some out. This table holds over 100,000 clones, 63% found once. Study-wide findings and caveats: One variant, a missense change in DCLRE1C, was linked in a later analysis to TCR beta V- and J-gene trimming. While the bulk of TCR sequences proved rare, some public TCRs turned up in many donors. TCR beta V segments were, for the most part, productive about 87% or about 30% of the time in an earlier analysis.

A word on this clone: Its antigen is not known.

This chain links TRBV4-3 with TRBJ2-3; TRBD1 matches at 8 bases. The source material was PBMCs. The clonotype was recovered from a man aged 35-49 years in good health and CMV-seropositive. The CDR3 is CASSLQTGGTDTQYF. DNA for the CDR3: TGCGCCAGCAGCCTTCAGACAGGGGGCACAGATACGCAGTATTTT.